A single sample is the source of the 25 T cell receptor beta chains below, sequenced in a study of T-cell memory formation after mild COVID-19. TCRdb re-called the 5' RACE reads through MiXCR, storing one row per CDR3 protein. This repertoire shows about 400,000 distinct CDR3 sequences, approximately 15% found once; its top ten account for about 22%. Material: PBMCs or a T cell subset sorted from them (not recorded which). All receptors derive from a young man who had mild COVID-19 (a few samples of this study predate the infection). Cell type and time point are not known.

This clonotype was seen a handful of times. The V gene is TRBV2, the J gene TRBJ2-7; 10 nucleotides match TRBD1. Germline V gene data show CDR1 as SNHLY and CDR2 as FYNNEI. With V trimmed by 7 bases and J by 5 bases, 8 bases remained unmatched. This CDR3 is 14 amino acids long. Here the CDR3 DNA reads TGTGCCAGCATGAGGGACAGGGGCGTGCACGAGCAGTACTTC. This sequence encodes CASMRDRGVHEQYF.

The sample holds a few counts of this clonotype. This rearrangement joins TRBV6-4 to TRBJ2-7; weak D call: TRBD1 (6 bases). The CDR3 covers 14 residues. V was trimmed by 2 bases and J by 6 bases, leaving 14 bases between them. Germline CDR1 is MRHNA and CDR2 is SNTAGT. The CDR3 reads CASSDQQGGVEQYV. The CDR3 bases are TGTGCCAGCAGTGACCAACAGGGCGGTGTCGAGCAGTACGTC.

The chain couples TRBV5-1 to TRBJ2-7; TRBD1 aligns across 8 bases. Trimming at V came to 4 bases and at J to 3 bases, leaving 12 bases not matched to a gene. This CDR3 comprises 16 residues. Per germline, CDR1 SGHRS and CDR2 YFSETQ. In DNA form, the CDR3 reads TGCGCCAGCAGCGCCCGGACAGGGTTTGGCGTCTACGAGCAGTACTTC. It is translated as CASSARTGFGVYEQYF.

This clonotype has just a few counts. The V and J genes are TRBV5-1 and TRBJ2-7, with 7 bases matching TRBD1. CDR1 is SGHRS, CDR2 YFSETQ, per germline. V gave up 5 bases and J gave up 2 bases; unmatched junction bases: 7. CDR3 size: 14 residues. DNA for the CDR3: TGCGCCAGCAGGAGGAGGCAGGGGGCCTACGAGCAGTACTTC. Translation gives CASRRRQGAYEQYF.

A few counts support this clonotype. The J gene is TRBJ1-1, the V gene TRBV19, with 8 bases aligning to TRBD1. CDR3 length equals 14 residues. Germline trimming cut 2 bases from V and 4 bases from J; bases unmatched to any gene: 3. Germline V gives CDR1 LNHDA, CDR2 SQIVND (reference sequence). The CDR3, as DNA: TGTGCCAGTAGTATAACAGGGGGTCCCACTGAAGCTTTCTTT. Translation gives CASSITGGPTEAFF.

This clonotype came up a few times. The chain couples TRBV7-2 to TRBJ2-7; D is undetermined. Germline CDR1 reads SGHTA; CDR2 reads FQGNSA. There are 15 residues in the CDR3. Deletions cut 2 bases from V and 3 bases from J, with 14 bases between. In DNA form, the CDR3 reads TGTGCCAGCAGCTTACGGCAGGTCCCCATCTACGAGCAGTACTTC. Protein sequence: CASSLRQVPIYEQYF.

The chain recombines TRBV4-1 with TRBJ1-2; TRBD1 might be the D (5 bases). The CDR3 totals 16 residues. V lost 4 bases and J lost 1, with 16 bases in between. Germline V gives CDR1 MGHRA, CDR2 YSYEKL. CDR3 sequence reads: CASSPTPGRHNYGYTF. CDR3 sequence (DNA): TGCGCCAGCAGCCCGACCCCGGGACGGCATAACTATGGCTACACCTTC.

This clonotype was counted only a few times. The rearrangement links TRBV28 to TRBJ1-1; no reliable D call. Germline lookup yields CDR1 MDHEN and CDR2 SYDVKM. CDR3 size: 14 residues. Between the trimmed V and J ends, which lost 7 bases and 2 bases, there was a span of 14 bases. CDR3 region: CASTTGGTNTEAFF. The CDR3 coding sequence is TGTGCCAGCACCACCGGAGGTACCAACACTGAAGCTTTCTTT.

The chain uses TRBV18 and TRBJ1-1; possibly TRBD1 for D (5 bases). Germline-derived CDR1 and CDR2 are KGHSH and LQKENI. Trimming took 3 bases from V and 0 from J, leaving 17 bases between them. CDR3 length: 17 amino acids. CDR3 residues: CASSPPRGGTMNTEAFF. The CDR3 DNA follows: TGTGCCAGCTCACCTCCGAGGGGCGGGACGATGAACACTGAAGCTTTCTTT.

This chain links TRBV11-2 with TRBJ2-2; 8 bases match TRBD1. The CDR3 length is 14 residues. Trimming at V came to 5 bases and at J to 7 bases, leaving 6 bases not matched to a gene. Per germline, CDR1 SGHAT and CDR2 FQNNGV. The chain's CDR3 is CASSPGQGIGELFF. DNA for the CDR3: TGTGCCAGCAGCCCTGGACAGGGTATCGGGGAGCTGTTTTTT.

This sequence joins TRBV6-6 and TRBJ1-5, with D perhaps matching TRBD1 (5 bases). This CDR3 spans 17 amino acids. CDR1 MNHNY and CDR2 SVGAGI come from the germline V gene (reference sequence). The V end was cut by 2 bases, the J end by 7 bases, with 21 bases between. This CDR3 reads CASSYIPEDRGAQPQHF. The DNA of the CDR3 is TGTGCCAGCAGTTACATCCCTGAAGATCGAGGGGCCCAGCCCCAGCATTTT.

This clonotype was detected only a few times. The chain combines TRBV27 with TRBJ1-2; D not certain. The CDR3 contains 15 residues. V lost 2 bases and J 0 bases, leaving 10 bases between the germline ends. Germline CDR1 reads MNHEY; CDR2 reads SMNVEV (reference sequence). The CDR3: CASSLTVWSNYGYTF. CDR3 DNA: TGTGCCAGCAGTTTAACTGTGTGGTCTAACTATGGCTACACCTTC.

V usage is TRBV12-3 or TRBV12-4 and J usage is TRBJ2-7; 7 bases are a match to TRBD2. There are 15 residues in the CDR3. Germline trimming cut 3 bases from V and 2 bases from J; bases unmatched to any gene: 7. For the CDR3, the DNA is TGTGCCAGCAGTTTTGACTTGGGGAGGGCCTACGAGCAGTACTTC. Translation: CASSFDLGRAYEQYF.

V and J are TRBV7-9 and TRBJ2-7; TRBD2 matches 12 bases. The germline V gene encodes CDR1 SEHNR and CDR2 FQNEAQ (reference sequence). V gave up 5 bases and J gave up 4 bases; unmatched junction bases: 12. This CDR3 contains 17 residues. The CDR3: CASSPPTSGGAEYEQYV. As DNA, the CDR3 is TGTGCCAGCAGCCCTCCGACTAGCGGGGGAGCCGAATACGAGCAGTACGTC.

This clonotype was found many times. The chain is built from TRBV20-1 and TRBJ2-3; 8 positions match TRBD2. Germline V gene lookup returns CDR1 DFQATT and CDR2 SNEGSKA (reference sequence). The J segment lost 3 bases and the V segment lost 5 bases, leaving 7 bases of the junction unmatched. The CDR3 totals 14 residues. CDR3 sequence reads: CSAPGGLGTDTQYF. The CDR3 nucleotides are TGCAGTGCTCCGGGGGGGTTGGGGACAGATACGCAGTATTTT.

The table lists this clonotype with many counts. The rearrangement links TRBV6-5 to TRBJ2-3; D perhaps matches TRBD2 (6 bases). The germline V gene has CDR1 MNHEY and CDR2 SVGAGI. The ends were cut back, 6 bases at V and 0 bases at J, with 16 bases in the middle. This CDR3 region has 16 residues. The CDR3 DNA follows: TGTGCCAGCAGCTTTACCTGGGCGGGGAGCACAGATACGCAGTATTTT. Its protein product is CASSFTWAGSTDTQYF.

This clonotype has just a few counts. V usage is TRBV7-6 and J usage is TRBJ2-7, with a possible D match to TRBD2 (5 bases). CDR3 length: 15 residues. The germline V and J ends were trimmed by 5 bases and 6 bases, with 20 bases remaining between them. CDR1 and CDR2 (germline): SGHVS, FNYEAQ. This chain's CDR3 is CASSPPSGPFVEQYF. For the CDR3, the DNA is TGTGCCAGCAGCCCCCCCAGCGGCCCTTTTGTCGAGCAGTACTTC.

This clonotype was seen a few times. The V gene is TRBV4-1, the J gene TRBJ2-5; 10 bases fit TRBD2. V gave up 3 bases and J gave up 2 bases; unmatched junction bases: 6. CDR1 and CDR2 from the germline V gene are MGHRA and YSYEKL. CDR3 length: 16 amino acids. Here the CDR3 reads CASSQGGLAVQETQYF. The DNA for the CDR3 is TGCGCCAGCAGCCAGGGTGGACTAGCGGTGCAAGAGACCCAGTACTTC.

The CDR3 here is CASSQVPSGTQAYNEQFF. The CDR3 region has the DNA TGCGCCAGCAGCCAAGTACCCTCAGGGACACAGGCCTACAATGAGCAGTTCTTC. This chain joins TRBV4-3 and TRBJ2-1; possible D gene TRBD1, 6 bases. V gave up 1 base and J gave up 2 bases, with 18 bases separating them. The length of the CDR3 is 18 residues. Germline assignment: CDR1 LGHNA and CDR2 YSLEER.

In DNA form, the CDR3 reads TGTGCCAGCAGCCAGGGGGCTGGACTAACCAGATTTATCTACAATGAGCAGTTCTTC. It is translated as CASSQGAGLTRFIYNEQFF. The chain uses TRBV14 and TRBJ2-1; D tentatively fits TRBD1 or TRBD2 (6 bases each). This CDR3 is built from 19 residues. CDR1 SGHDN and CDR2 FVKESK come from the germline V gene. Trimming removed 3 bases at V and 3 bases at J, with 24 bases between.

This clonotype showed up many times. The chain carries TRBV6-5 and TRBJ2-7, with D possibly TRBD2 on 5 matching bases. Germline V gene data show CDR1 as MNHEY and CDR2 as SVGAGI. The CDR3 sequence is 13 residues long. The ends were cut back, 2 bases at V and 1 base at J, with 6 bases in the middle. CDR3 DNA sequence: TGTGCCAGCAGTTACGCGGGTTCCTACGAGCAGTACGTC. Protein sequence: CASSYAGSYEQYV.

This clonotype was detected a few times. This sequence joins TRBV3-1 and TRBJ2-6; TRBD2 is a possible D gene (6 bases). The V gene's germline CDR1 is LGHDT and CDR2 YNNKEL (reference sequence). The V and J ends lost 1 base and 0 bases respectively, with 22 bases between them. The CDR3 consists of 21 residues. Here the CDR3 reads CASSQVRHPTTGSSGANVLTF. The CDR3, as DNA: TGTGCCAGCAGCCAAGTCAGGCATCCGACAACCGGGAGCTCTGGGGCCAACGTCCTGACTTTC.

This chain uses TRBV20-1 with TRBJ2-7; 8 positions match TRBD1. There are 14 residues in the CDR3. Per the germline V gene, CDR1 is DFQATT and CDR2 is SNEGSKA (reference sequence). Trimming at V came to 0 bases and at J to 4 bases, leaving 5 bases not matched to a gene. The CDR3 protein is CSARDPGTGYEQYF. The CDR3 nucleotides read TGCAGTGCTAGAGACCCCGGGACAGGATACGAGCAGTACTTC.

V gene TRBV20-1 combines with J gene TRBJ2-3, with D perhaps matching TRBD1 (6 bases). The CDR3 is made up of 15 amino acids. The germline CDR1 and CDR2 sequences are DFQATT and SNEGSKA (reference sequence). Trimming removed 5 bases at V and 2 bases at J, with 17 bases between. In DNA, the CDR3 is TGCAGTGCTGGCCCGAGCCAGGGGCTCACAGATACGCAGTATTTT. It codes for CSAGPSQGLTDTQYF.

The genes are TRBV7-6 and TRBJ1-2; no clear D. This CDR3 is built from 16 residues. Germline assignment: CDR1 SGHVS and CDR2 FNYEAQ. The ends were cut back, 1 base at V and 4 bases at J, with 16 bases in the middle. The CDR3 sequence is CASSLDSSGLGYGYTF. The CDR3 region has the DNA TGTGCCAGCAGCTTAGATTCGTCTGGTTTAGGCTATGGCTACACCTTC.